These 28 T cell receptor beta chains were all obtained from the same sample, sequenced in a study of chemoradiotherapy in HPV16-positive cancers. This table comes from immunoSEQ multiplex PCR, and its TCRdb copy is limited to in-frame clones, with some not included. Of around 29,000 clones in the sample, approximately 91% are singletons; the top ten hold less than 25%. The input for sequencing was blood, taken from a patient who underwent chemoradiotherapy. These receptors originate from a human donor with HPV-associated anogenital cancer.

The rearrangement joins TRBV9 to TRBJ2-3, with TRBD2 matching 11 bases. Germline V gene sequence: CDR1 SGDLS, CDR2 YYNGEE. The CDR3 sequence is 14 residues long. V was clipped by 0 bases and J by 6 bases; unmatched bases: 0. CDR3 bases: TGTGCCAGCAGCGTAGTAGCGGGGGGGGATACGCAGTATTTT. Protein product: CASSVVAGGDTQYF.

The CDR3, as DNA: TGCGCCAGCAGCCAAGTGATCGGGGGCAGAGGCTACACCTTC. Its protein is CASSQVIGGRGYTF. This sequence joins TRBV4-3 and TRBJ1-2, with D tentatively TRBD1 (6 bases). CDR1 and CDR2 from the germline V gene are LGHNA and YSLEER. Trimming took 1 base from V and 8 from J, leaving 14 bases between them. The length of the CDR3 is 14 residues.

The DNA of the CDR3 is TGCGCCAGCAGCCAAAGACAGGGAATCAATCAGCCCCAGCATTTT. This codes for CASSQRQGINQPQHF. This chain connects TRBV4-1 to TRBJ1-5, with 7 positions matching TRBD1. The CDR3 has 15 amino acids. Trimming at V came to 2 bases and at J to 3 bases, leaving 4 bases not matched to a gene. Germline CDR1 and CDR2: MGHRA and YSYEKL.

This chain joins TRBV10-1 and TRBJ1-1; a possible D gene is TRBD1 (5 bases). V gave up 3 bases and J gave up 1 base, with 9 bases separating them. Germline V CDR1 and CDR2: WNHNN, SYGVQD (reference sequence). The CDR3 spans 14 residues. As DNA, the CDR3 is TGCGCCAGCAGTGAAGGTGGACAGAACACTGAAGCTTTCTTT. Amino acid sequence: CASSEGGQNTEAFF.

The chain recombines TRBV7-8 with TRBJ1-6, with D hard to call. V shed 4 bases and J shed 8 bases, with 15 bases lying between them. The CDR3 loop spans 15 amino acids. Germline values: CDR1 SGHVS, CDR2 FQNEAQ. As DNA, the CDR3 is TGTGCCAGCAGCTACCGGGCCCTCCAGGATTCACCCCTCCACTTT. Encoded protein: CASSYRALQDSPLHF.

This clone ranks as large. Additional DNA sequences in this sample encode the identical CDR3. This sequence joins TRBV27 and TRBJ1-2, with D possibly TRBD1 on 6 matching bases. CDR3 length: 15 amino acids. Germline values: CDR1 MNHEY, CDR2 SMNVEV (reference sequence). The V end was cut by 0 bases, the J end by 6 bases, with 14 bases between. As DNA, the CDR3 is TGTGCCAGCAGTTTATCCCGCGGGGGGCTGAATGGCTACACCTTC. This gives the protein CASSLSRGGLNGYTF.

The rearrangement joins TRBV30 to TRBJ2-1, with TRBD2 identical over 7 bases. The CDR3 is 16 residues long. Germline V gives CDR1 GTSNPN, CDR2 SVGIG (reference sequence). V shed 3 bases and J 0 bases; nucleotides not matched to a gene: 8. CDR3 DNA sequence: TGTGCCTGGAGGACCCTACTAGCGAGCTCCTACAATGAGCAGTTCTTC. Amino acids: CAWRTLLASSYNEQFF.

The chain carries TRBV5-4 and TRBJ2-7, with TRBD1 matching over 9 bases. The germline CDR1 and CDR2 sequences are SGHNT and YYREEE (reference sequence). Germline trimming cut 1 base from V and 2 bases from J; bases unmatched to any gene: 4. This CDR3 has 15 amino acids. The CDR3 region has the DNA TGTGCCAGCAGCTTGTTGGGACAGGGAACCTACGAGCAGTACTTC. Its translation: CASSLLGQGTYEQYF.

This chain joins TRBV27 and TRBJ1-2, with D perhaps matching TRBD1 (5 bases). CDR3 length: 16 residues. V lost 5 bases to trimming and J lost 4 bases, with 20 bases between them. Germline loops: CDR1 MNHEY, CDR2 SMNVEV (reference sequence). The CDR3: CASSPQTGTGRYGYTF. For the CDR3, the DNA is TGTGCCAGCAGTCCCCAGACCGGGACGGGGCGCTATGGCTACACCTTC.

This chain uses TRBV19 with TRBJ1-1, with unresolved D. CDR1 LNHDA and CDR2 SQIVND come from the germline V gene (reference sequence). CDR3 length: 12 amino acids. V lost 10 bases and J 3 bases, leaving 12 bases between the germline ends. CDR3 sequence reads: CATREDYTEAFF. CDR3 nucleotide sequence: TGTGCCACTCGGGAGGATTACACTGAAGCTTTCTTT.

This clone has just one count. The J gene is TRBJ2-2, the V gene TRBV11-1; 8 bases are a match to TRBD1. With 4 bases clipped from V and 4 bases from J, the junction kept 5 bases outside the gene matches. Germline loops: CDR1 SGHAT, CDR2 FQDESV (reference sequence). This CDR3 contains 15 residues. The CDR3 sequence is CASSSQDRVTGELFF. The CDR3 bases are TGTGCCAGCAGCTCACAGGACAGGGTCACCGGGGAGCTGTTTTTT. The variable domain in full, with the rest retrieved from reference TRBV11-1 and TRBJ2-2, is EAEVAQSPRYKITEKSQAVAFWCDPISGHATLYWYRQILGQGPELLVQFQDESVVDDSQLPKDRFSAERLKGVDSTLKIQPAELGDSAMYLCASSSQDRVTGELFFGEGSRLTVL.

The chain combines TRBV5-1 with TRBJ2-3; D is unresolved. This CDR3 spans 13 amino acids. Germline-derived CDR1 and CDR2 are SGHRS and YFSETQ. V was cut by 0 bases and J by 1 base, with 3 bases left in between. The CDR3 coding sequence is TGCGCCAGCAGCTTGGATGGCACAGATACGCAGTATTTT. It is translated as CASSLDGTDTQYF.

The CDR3 loop reads CASSLAHVRTGPYTGELFF. DNA of the CDR3: TGTGCCAGCAGCTTAGCCCACGTACGGACAGGGCCTTACACCGGGGAGCTGTTTTTT. V is TRBV11-2 and J is TRBJ2-2; 8 bases align to TRBD1. The ends lost 1 base at V and 3 bases at J; junction bases unmatched: 13. In germline, CDR1 is SGHAT, CDR2 FQNNGV. The CDR3 runs to 19 residues.

V and J are TRBV27 and TRBJ1-1; D gene unclear. CDR1 and CDR2 (germline): MNHEY, SMNVEV (reference sequence). The CDR3 extends over 13 amino acids. Deletions cut 8 bases from V and 2 bases from J, with 12 bases between. The CDR3 coding sequence is TGTGCCAGCGGCCTGACGGTAAACACTGAAGCTTTCTTT. Translating it yields CASGLTVNTEAFF.

This chain links TRBV10-3 with TRBJ1-1; 11 nucleotides agree with TRBD1. With 10 bases clipped from V and 0 bases from J, the junction kept 4 bases outside the gene matches. Germline V gene data show CDR1 as ENHRY and CDR2 as SYGVKD. This CDR3 has 14 residues. The CDR3 here is CATRTGGMNTEAFF. CDR3 DNA sequence: TGTGCCACCCGGACAGGGGGCATGAACACTGAAGCTTTCTTT.

V gene TRBV5-1 combines with J gene TRBJ1-1; 7 bases fit TRBD1. Trimming cost V 0 bases and J 1 base; bases outside gene matches: 3. CDR3 length equals 15 residues. From germline, CDR1 is SGHRS and CDR2 YFSETQ. CDR3 sequence (DNA): TGCGCCAGCAGCTTGGCCGGGACAGCGAACACTGAAGCTTTCTTT. Its protein is CASSLAGTANTEAFF.

This chain joins TRBV10-3 and TRBJ2-7, with 7 bases matching TRBD2. This CDR3 comprises 16 residues. The ends lost 10 bases at V and 3 bases at J; junction bases unmatched: 18. CDR1 is ENHRY and CDR2 is SYGVKD in the germline V gene. The CDR3 coding sequence is TGTGCCAGTCAGGGCTCGGGAGGCAGGGCAAACTACGAGCAGTACTTC. As protein: CASQGSGGRANYEQYF.

The chain has TRBV30 and TRBJ1-6; no definite D call. Germline V lookup: CDR1 GTSNPN, CDR2 SVGIG (reference sequence). The CDR3 has 13 amino acids. CDR3 nucleotide sequence: TGTGCTTATAGCATACTCTATAATTCACCCCTCCACTTT. Protein: CAYSILYNSPLHF.

The chain joins TRBV19 to TRBJ1-1; the D gene is possibly TRBD1 (6 bases). Germline CDR1 is LNHDA and CDR2 is SQIVND (reference sequence). This CDR3 comprises 13 residues. V shed 3 bases and J shed 8 bases, with 13 bases lying between them. CDR3 in amino acids: CASSISGDNEAFF. The CDR3 DNA is TGTGCCAGTAGTATCAGTGGGGACAACGAAGCTTTCTTT.

The chain couples TRBV9 to TRBJ1-2, with 10 bases fitting TRBD1. Unmatched junction bases numbered 2, after V lost 0 bases and J lost 3 bases. CDR1 SGDLS and CDR2 YYNGEE come from the germline V gene. The CDR3 spans 15 residues. This CDR3 reads CASSVDGQGDYGYTF. CDR3 bases: TGTGCCAGCAGCGTAGACGGACAGGGGGACTATGGCTACACCTTC.

The chain combines TRBV4-3 with TRBJ2-6, with 8 positions matching TRBD2. Germline-derived CDR1 and CDR2 are LGHNA and YSLEER. This CDR3 region has 15 residues. The V gene end was trimmed by 1 base and the J gene end by 8 bases; junction bases not matched to a gene: 4. The CDR3: CASSQAGGVSNVLTF. CDR3 DNA: TGCGCCAGCAGCCAAGCGGGAGGGGTTTCCAACGTCCTGACTTTC.

The chain is built from TRBV11-1 and TRBJ2-7; 7 positions match TRBD2. Germline CDR1 SGHAT, CDR2 FQDESV (reference sequence). The CDR3 extends over 19 amino acids. Germline trimming cut 1 base from V and 3 bases from J; bases unmatched to any gene: 18. The CDR3 sequence is CASSLGGLAVPEPLYEQYF. CDR3 nucleotide sequence: TGTGCCAGCAGCTTAGGGGGTCTAGCGGTCCCCGAACCCCTCTACGAGCAGTACTTC. Supplemented by reference TRBV11-1 and TRBJ2-7, the full variable domain reads EAEVAQSPRYKITEKSQAVAFWCDPISGHATLYWYRQILGQGPELLVQFQDESVVDDSQLPKDRFSAERLKGVDSTLKIQPAELGDSAMYLCASSLGGLAVPEPLYEQYFGPGTRLTVT.

Here the CDR3 DNA reads TGTGCCAGCAGTTCCGTATACCTAGGACAGGGCGAGCAGTACTTC. It is translated as CASSSVYLGQGEQYF. The V gene is TRBV6-5, the J gene TRBJ2-7; TRBD1 matches at 8 bases. The CDR3 is made up of 15 amino acids. Germline CDR1 and CDR2: MNHEY and SVGAGI. The J segment lost 6 bases and the V segment lost 4 bases, leaving 11 bases of the junction unmatched.

The rearrangement joins TRBV10-3 to TRBJ1-2; D gene unclear. The V end lost 7 bases, the J end lost 4 bases, and 13 bases lay between the germline ends. The CDR3 sequence is 13 residues long. The germline V gene encodes CDR1 ENHRY and CDR2 SYGVKD. The CDR3 sequence is CAITEEGLYGYTF. The CDR3 DNA sequence: TGTGCCATCACCGAAGAGGGTCTCTATGGCTACACCTTC.

The CDR3, as DNA: TGTGCCTGGTCCTTGACAGGGCCCTACGAGCAGTACTTC. The encoded protein is CAWSLTGPYEQYF. The rearrangement joins TRBV30 to TRBJ2-7, with 7 bases aligning to TRBD1. The germline V gene encodes CDR1 GTSNPN and CDR2 SVGIG (reference sequence). The CDR3 covers 13 residues. The ends lost 5 bases at V and 2 bases at J; junction bases unmatched: 6.

This clone was recorded once. CDR3 bases: TGCGCCAGCAGCTTAAAACACCGGGACAGCAAAAGCGCTTACAATGAGCAGTTCTTC. Protein product: CASSLKHRDSKSAYNEQFF. The chain combines TRBV5-1 with TRBJ2-1, with 7 bases identical to TRBD1. The CDR3 totals 19 residues. J was trimmed by 4 bases and V by 2 bases; bases with no gene match: 18. CDR1 and CDR2 from the germline V gene are SGHRS and YFSETQ.

This sequence joins TRBV28 and TRBJ2-1, with D unresolved. The germline V gene has CDR1 MDHEN and CDR2 SYDVKM. This CDR3 region has 16 residues. The V end lost 4 bases, the J end lost 2 bases, and 15 bases lay between the germline ends. The CDR3 protein is CASSSSPGYTYNEQFF. In DNA, the CDR3 is TGTGCCAGCAGTTCAAGCCCGGGTTATACCTACAATGAGCAGTTCTTC.

This rearrangement joins TRBV27 to TRBJ2-2; the D is unclear. CDR1 is MNHEY and CDR2 is SMNVEV in the germline V gene (reference sequence). The CDR3 is 13 amino acids. Trimming removed 4 bases at V and 1 base at J, with 4 bases between. The CDR3 DNA sequence: TGTGCCAGCAGTTCTTTGAACACCGGGGAGCTGTTTTTT. As protein: CASSSLNTGELFF.